This is a list of T cell receptor beta chains from one sample in a study of T-cell memory formation after mild COVID-19. MiXCR, run by TCRdb on the 5' RACE reads, gives a single entry per CDR3 protein. Of about 350,000 distinct CDR3 sequences in the sample, under 15% were seen once. The specimen sequenced was PBMCs or a T cell subset sorted from them (not recorded which). Every receptor here comes from a man between 18 and 35 years old who had mild COVID-19 (a few samples of this study predate the infection). Cell type and time point are not known. Each CDR3 is given with its conserved first and last residue. The D gene is left open where the match is weak. A row's size may be missing; if present it is once, few, many or a size class.

TRBJ1-2,TRBV4-3,.,.,CASSQVSGDYGYTF,TGCGCCAGCAGCCAAGTATCAGGGGACTATGGCTACACCTTC
TRBJ1-1,TRBV6-5,TRBD1,.,CASSYEVGTWTGTEAFF,TGTGCCAGCAGTTACGAGGTGGGCACCTGGACAGGGACTGAAGCTTTCTTT
TRBJ1-4,TRBV5-1,.,many,CASSLGSSIRGEKLFF,TGCGCCAGCAGCTTGGGATCGAGTATTCGGGGCGAAAAACTGTTTTTT
TRBJ1-5,TRBV7-8,TRBD1,.,CASSLAGQGPYQPQHF,TGTGCCAGCAGCTTAGCGGGACAGGGGCCCTATCAGCCCCAGCATTTT
TRBJ1-1,TRBV10-3,.,.,CAITRDTHPVSNTEAFF,TGTGCCATCACTCGGGACACTCACCCTGTATCGAACACTGAAGCTTTCTTT
TRBJ2-1,TRBV7-2,.,.,CASSLHGSYSPYNEQFF,TGTGCCAGCAGCTTACATGGTAGCTATAGCCCCTACAATGAGCAGTTCTTC
TRBJ1-2,TRBV5-1,TRBD1,many,CASSLSSGQYGYTF,TGCGCCAGCAGCTTATCGTCGGGACAGTATGGCTACACCTTC
TRBJ1-2,TRBV7-6,TRBD1,few,CASSLGPRTGLEGYTF,TGTGCCAGCAGCTTAGGGCCCCGGACAGGGCTTGAGGGCTACACCTTC
TRBJ2-1,TRBV7-3,TRBD2,few,CASSLPGLADNEQFF,TGTGCCAGCAGCTTGCCGGGACTAGCGGACAATGAGCAGTTCTTC
TRBJ1-2,TRBV7-2,.,many,CASSSHTPAGDLYGYTF,TGTGCCAGCAGCTCTCACACCCCCGCGGGGGACCTCTATGGCTACACCTTC
TRBJ2-5,TRBV14,TRBD1,.,CASSQSGQGKITQYF,TGTGCCAGCAGCCAATCCGGACAGGGAAAGATAACCCAGTACTTC
TRBJ2-5,TRBV4-2,TRBD1,few,CASSPGQGLGETQYF,TGTGCCAGCTCACCGGGACAGGGGTTGGGTGAGACCCAGTACTTC
TRBJ2-3,TRBV5-1,TRBD2,.,CASRVSGGGYTQYF,TGCGCCAGCAGGGTCAGCGGGGGCGGGTATACGCAGTATTTT
TRBJ2-6,TRBV4-1,.,.,CASSQEASGANVLTF,TGCGCCAGCAGCCAAGAGGCATCTGGGGCCAACGTCCTGACTTTC
TRBJ2-3,TRBV7-2,TRBD2,many,CASSFSGAGDTQYF,TGTGCCAGCAGCTTTAGCGGGGCGGGAGATACGCAGTATTTT
TRBJ2-3,TRBV6-2/TRBV6-3,TRBD1,.,CASSPAGTGAGDTQYF,TGTGCCAGCAGCCCTGCCGGGACAGGGGCTGGGGATACGCAGTATTTT
TRBJ2-7,TRBV7-6,TRBD1,.,CASSPTGGIYEQYF,TGTGCCAGCAGCCCCACAGGGGGAATCTACGAGCAGTACTTC
TRBJ2-1,TRBV7-3,.,few,CASSLGAGVFTSEQFF,TGTGCCAGCAGCCTCGGCGCAGGGGTATTCACTAGTGAGCAGTTCTTC
TRBJ2-1,TRBV5-1,TRBD2,many,CASSIQPGLARSSYNEQFF,TGCGCCAGCAGCATCCAACCGGGACTAGCGAGGAGCTCCTACAATGAGCAGTTCTTC
TRBJ2-5,TRBV18,TRBD2,few,CASSPGLAMETQYF,TGTGCCAGCTCACCGGGACTAGCGATGGAGACCCAGTACTTC
TRBJ2-5,TRBV4-2,.,few,CASSKREWGEETQYF,TGTGCCAGCAGCAAAAGGGAGTGGGGAGAAGAGACCCAGTACTTC
TRBJ2-7,TRBV29-1,.,.,CSVRDWAYGQYF,TGCAGCGTTCGGGACTGGGCCTACGGGCAGTACTTC
TRBJ2-5,TRBV3-1,.,few,CASSRVITGETQYF,TGTGCCAGCAGCCGCGTTATAACAGGAGAGACCCAGTACTTC
TRBJ2-2,TRBV12-3/TRBV12-4,TRBD2,few,CASSLGLAVNTGELFF,TGTGCCAGCAGTTTGGGTCTAGCGGTGAACACCGGGGAGCTGTTTTTT
TRBJ2-2,TRBV7-2,.,.,CASSLDRVPGELFF,TGTGCCAGCAGCTTAGACAGGGTTCCCGGGGAGCTGTTTTTT
TRBJ2-2,TRBV4-3,.,.,CASRNSPNTGELFF,TGCGCCAGCAGAAACAGCCCGAACACCGGGGAGCTGTTTTTT
TRBJ2-1,TRBV6-5,.,.,CASRVTGSYNEQFF,TGTGCCAGCAGAGTTACGGGGAGCTACAATGAGCAGTTCTTC
TRBJ2-3,TRBV9,TRBD1,few,CASNVGGVLGDTQYF,TGTGCCAGCAACGTAGGGGGCGTGCTCGGTGATACGCAGTATTTT
TRBJ1-2,TRBV7-9,TRBD1,few,CASSPDGTGGF,TGTGCCAGCAGCCCTGACGGGACAGGGGGATTC
TRBJ2-4,TRBV20-1,.,few,CSAGRGAKNIQYF,TGCAGTGCCGGCCGGGGGGCCAAAAACATTCAGTACTTC
TRBJ2-2,TRBV7-8,TRBD2,few,CASSSTSGGARTGELFF,TGTGCCAGCAGCTCGACTAGCGGGGGGGCGAGGACCGGGGAGCTGTTTTTT
TRBJ1-1,TRBV29-1,.,few,CSVPLRGYTEAFF,TGCAGCGTCCCGCTGAGGGGTTACACTGAAGCTTTCTTT
TRBJ1-5,TRBV12-3/TRBV12-4,TRBD1,.,CASGPGTGGYQPQHF,TGTGCCAGCGGACCCGGGACAGGGGGATATCAGCCCCAGCATTTT
TRBJ2-5,TRBV9,.,few,CASSVVSQGETQYF,TGTGCCAGCAGCGTAGTATCTCAAGGAGAGACCCAGTACTTC
TRBJ1-3,TRBV15,.,few,CATSKGDTIYF,TGTGCCACCTCCAAAGGGGACACCATATATTTT
TRBJ1-1,TRBV20-1,.,many,CSALGGNTEAFF,TGCAGTGCTCTCGGCGGGAACACTGAAGCTTTCTTT
TRBJ2-7,TRBV12-3/TRBV12-4,TRBD1,many,CASRGQGAPSYEQYF,TGTGCCAGCAGAGGACAGGGGGCCCCCTCCTACGAGCAGTACTTC
TRBJ2-5,TRBV7-9,.,many,CASSLALREETQYF,TGTGCCAGCAGCTTAGCGCTGAGAGAGGAGACCCAGTACTTC
TRBJ1-5,TRBV20-1,TRBD1,few,CSARTGINQPQHF,TGCAGTGCTAGGACAGGGATCAATCAGCCCCAGCATTTT
TRBJ1-4,TRBV6-2/TRBV6-3,.,.,CASTDTLEKLFF,TGTGCCAGCACCGATACTCTTGAAAAACTGTTTTTT
TRBJ2-2,TRBV5-1,.,many,CASSFRGDTGELFF,TGCGCCAGCAGCTTCAGGGGGGACACCGGGGAGCTGTTTTTT
TRBJ1-5,TRBV10-3,.,.,CAISDHRAASNQPQHF,TGTGCCATCAGTGACCACAGGGCTGCGAGCAATCAGCCCCAGCATTTT
TRBJ1-5,TRBV4-1,.,.,CASSQQGSLNQPQHF,TGCGCCAGCAGCCAACAAGGCTCACTTAATCAGCCCCAGCATTTT
TRBJ1-6,TRBV4-2,.,.,CASSQEPHRELGSPLHF,TGTGCCAGCAGCCAAGAGCCGCACAGGGAGTTGGGTTCACCCCTCCACTTT
TRBJ2-7,TRBV5-1,TRBD2,.,CASSPPGRGSYEQYF,TGCGCCAGCAGCCCCCCCGGGAGGGGGTCCTACGAGCAGTACTTC
TRBJ2-5,TRBV5-6,.,.,CASRLGQPGETQYF,TGTGCCAGCAGGCTTGGACAGCCCGGAGAGACCCAGTACTTC
TRBJ1-2,TRBV12-3/TRBV12-4,TRBD1,.,CASSSTRQGGYAYTF,TGTGCCAGCAGTTCAACGAGACAGGGGGGCTATGCCTACACCTTC
TRBJ2-3,TRBV12-3/TRBV12-4,.,.,CASSLKGGEDTQYF,TGTGCCAGCAGTTTAAAGGGGGGGGAGGATACGCAGTATTTT
TRBJ2-5,TRBV6-1,.,few,CASSYLPHTGQETQYF,TGTGCCAGCAGTTACCTTCCCCACACAGGGCAAGAGACCCAGTACTTC
TRBJ2-3,TRBV7-9,TRBD2,many,CASSFPERGGGDTQYF,TGTGCCAGCAGCTTTCCTGAGCGGGGGGGCGGAGATACGCAGTATTTT
TRBJ1-4,TRBV4-2,TRBD1,few,CASSLTGDNEKLFF,TGTGCCAGCAGCTTGACAGGGGATAATGAAAAACTGTTTTTT
TRBJ1-6,TRBV12-3/TRBV12-4,.,few,CASSSLMSPLHF,TGTGCCAGCAGTTCTCTGATGTCACCCCTCCACTTT
TRBJ2-2,TRBV4-1,.,.,CASSQTGWWELFF,TGCGCCAGCAGCCAAACAGGGTGGTGGGAGCTGTTTTTT
TRBJ2-3,TRBV7-2,.,many,CASSLRGGEGDTQYF,TGTGCCAGCAGCTTAAGGGGGGGGGAAGGAGATACGCAGTATTTT